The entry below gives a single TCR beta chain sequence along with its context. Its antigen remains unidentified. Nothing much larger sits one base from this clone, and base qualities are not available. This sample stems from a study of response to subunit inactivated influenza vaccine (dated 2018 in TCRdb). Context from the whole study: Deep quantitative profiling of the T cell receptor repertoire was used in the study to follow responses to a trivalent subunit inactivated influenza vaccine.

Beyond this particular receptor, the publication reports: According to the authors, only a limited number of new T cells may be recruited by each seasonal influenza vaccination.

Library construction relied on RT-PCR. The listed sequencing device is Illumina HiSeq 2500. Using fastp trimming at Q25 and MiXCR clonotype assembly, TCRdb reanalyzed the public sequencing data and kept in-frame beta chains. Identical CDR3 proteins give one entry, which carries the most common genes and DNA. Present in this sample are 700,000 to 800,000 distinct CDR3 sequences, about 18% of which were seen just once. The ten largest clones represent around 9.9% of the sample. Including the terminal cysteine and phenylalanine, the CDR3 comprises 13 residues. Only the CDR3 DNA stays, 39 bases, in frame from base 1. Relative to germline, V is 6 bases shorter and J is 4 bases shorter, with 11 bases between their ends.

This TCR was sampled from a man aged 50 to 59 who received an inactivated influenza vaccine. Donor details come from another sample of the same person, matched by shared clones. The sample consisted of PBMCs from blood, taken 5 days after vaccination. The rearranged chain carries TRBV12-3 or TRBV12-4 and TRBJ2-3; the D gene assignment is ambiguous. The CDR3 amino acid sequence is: CASRQFEADTQYF. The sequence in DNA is TGTGCCAGCAGGCAATTCGAAGCAGATACGCAGTATTTT.